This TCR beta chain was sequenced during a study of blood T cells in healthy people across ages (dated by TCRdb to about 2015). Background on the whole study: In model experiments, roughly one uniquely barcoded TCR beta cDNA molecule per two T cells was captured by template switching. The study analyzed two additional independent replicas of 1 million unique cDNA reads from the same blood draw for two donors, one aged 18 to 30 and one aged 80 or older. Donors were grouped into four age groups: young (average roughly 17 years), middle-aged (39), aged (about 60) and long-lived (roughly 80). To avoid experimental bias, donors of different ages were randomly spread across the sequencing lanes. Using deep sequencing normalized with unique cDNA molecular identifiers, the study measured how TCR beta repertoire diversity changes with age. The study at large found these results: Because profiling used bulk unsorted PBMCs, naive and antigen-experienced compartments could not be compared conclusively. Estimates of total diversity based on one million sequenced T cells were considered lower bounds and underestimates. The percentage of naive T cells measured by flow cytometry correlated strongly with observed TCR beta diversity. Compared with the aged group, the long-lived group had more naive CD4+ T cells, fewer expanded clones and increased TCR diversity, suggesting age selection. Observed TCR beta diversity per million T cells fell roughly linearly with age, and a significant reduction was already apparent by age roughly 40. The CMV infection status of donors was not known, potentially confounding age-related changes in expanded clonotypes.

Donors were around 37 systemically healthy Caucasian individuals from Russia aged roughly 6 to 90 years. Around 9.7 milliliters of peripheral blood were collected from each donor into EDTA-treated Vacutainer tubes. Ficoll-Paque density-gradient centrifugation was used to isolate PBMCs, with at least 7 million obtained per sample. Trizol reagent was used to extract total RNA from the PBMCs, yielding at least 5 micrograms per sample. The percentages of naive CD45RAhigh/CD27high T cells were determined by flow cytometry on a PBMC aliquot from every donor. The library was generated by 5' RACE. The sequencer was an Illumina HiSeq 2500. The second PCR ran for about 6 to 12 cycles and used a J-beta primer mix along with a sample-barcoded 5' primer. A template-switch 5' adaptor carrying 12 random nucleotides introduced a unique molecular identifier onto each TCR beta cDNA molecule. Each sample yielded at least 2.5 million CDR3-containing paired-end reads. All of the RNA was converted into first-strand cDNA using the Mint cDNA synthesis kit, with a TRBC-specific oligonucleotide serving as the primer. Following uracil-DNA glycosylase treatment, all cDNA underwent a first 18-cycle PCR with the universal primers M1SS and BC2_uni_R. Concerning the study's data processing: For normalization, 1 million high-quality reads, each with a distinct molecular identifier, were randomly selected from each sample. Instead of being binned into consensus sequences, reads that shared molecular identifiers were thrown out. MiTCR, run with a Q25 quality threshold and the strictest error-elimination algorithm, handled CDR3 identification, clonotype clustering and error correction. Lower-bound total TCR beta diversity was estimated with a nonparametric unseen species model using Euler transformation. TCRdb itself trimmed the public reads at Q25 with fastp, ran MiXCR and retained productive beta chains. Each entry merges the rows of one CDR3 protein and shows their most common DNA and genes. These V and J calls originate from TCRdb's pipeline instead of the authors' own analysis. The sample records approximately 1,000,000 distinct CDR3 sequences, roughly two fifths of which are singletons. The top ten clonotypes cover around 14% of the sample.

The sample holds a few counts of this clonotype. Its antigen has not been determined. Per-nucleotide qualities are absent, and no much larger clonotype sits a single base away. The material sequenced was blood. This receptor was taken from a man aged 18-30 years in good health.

The DNA reads TGTGCCAGCAGTCTCCGCCTGAGTGAAAAACTGTTTTTT. It translates to CASSLRLSEKLFF. Recombination connected TRBV12-3 or TRBV12-4 to TRBJ1-4; the D gene cannot be resolved reliably. The trim is 5 bases for V and 7 bases for J, with a gap of 11 bases between the germline ends. The CDR3 covers 13 residues, taking in both the cysteine and the phenylalanine. The retained sequence is limited to the CDR3, 39 bases, with the frame set at the first base.